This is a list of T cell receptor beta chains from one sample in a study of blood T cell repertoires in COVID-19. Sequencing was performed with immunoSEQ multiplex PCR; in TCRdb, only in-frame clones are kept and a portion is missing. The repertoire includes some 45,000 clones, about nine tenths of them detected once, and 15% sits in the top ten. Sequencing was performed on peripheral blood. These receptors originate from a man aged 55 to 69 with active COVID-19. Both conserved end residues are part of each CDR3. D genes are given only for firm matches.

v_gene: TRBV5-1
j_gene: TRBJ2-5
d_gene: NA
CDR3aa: CASSLGQGSAQETQYF
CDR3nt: TGCGCCAGCAGCTTGGGGCAGGGAAGCGCCCAAGAGACCCAGTACTTC

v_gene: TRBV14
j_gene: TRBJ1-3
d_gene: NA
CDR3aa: CASSPGFSGNTIYF
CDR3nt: TGTGCCAGCAGTCCCGGGTTCTCTGGAAACACCATATATTTT

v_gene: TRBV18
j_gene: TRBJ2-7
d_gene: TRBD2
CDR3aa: CASSPASGSNEQYF
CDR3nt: TGTGCCAGCTCACCAGCCAGCGGGAGTAACGAGCAGTACTTC

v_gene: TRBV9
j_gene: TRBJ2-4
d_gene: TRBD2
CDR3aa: CASSLAGGDIQYF
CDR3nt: TGTGCCAGCAGTCTAGCGGGAGGTGACATTCAGTACTTC

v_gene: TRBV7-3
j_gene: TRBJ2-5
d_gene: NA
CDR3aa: CASSLGGTVQETQYF
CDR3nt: TGTGCCAGCAGCTTAGGGGGGACAGTACAAGAGACCCAGTACTTC

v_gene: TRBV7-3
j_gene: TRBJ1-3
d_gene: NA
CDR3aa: CASSLTGVISGNTIYF
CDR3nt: TGTGCCAGCAGCTTAACAGGGGTGATATCTGGAAACACCATATATTTT

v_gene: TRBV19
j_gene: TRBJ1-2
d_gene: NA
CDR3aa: CASSLPFRGGYGYTF
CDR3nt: TGTGCCAGTAGCCTACCCTTTCGAGGGGGCTATGGCTACACCTTC

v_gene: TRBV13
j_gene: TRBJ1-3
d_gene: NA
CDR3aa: CASSYFSGNTIYF
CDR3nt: TGTGCCAGCAGCTACTTTTCTGGAAACACCATATATTTT

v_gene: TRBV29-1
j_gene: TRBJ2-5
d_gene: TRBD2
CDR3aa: CSGGGRAQETQYF
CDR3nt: TGCAGCGGCGGGGGGCGGGCCCAAGAGACCCAGTACTTC

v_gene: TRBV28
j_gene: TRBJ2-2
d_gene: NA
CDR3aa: CASLPPGYYGELFF
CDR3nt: TGTGCCAGCCTCCCCCCGGGGTATTACGGGGAGCTGTTTTTT

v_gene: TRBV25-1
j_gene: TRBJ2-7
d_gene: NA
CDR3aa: CASSGRIDSFEQYF
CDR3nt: TGTGCCAGCAGTGGACGGATCGACTCCTTCGAGCAGTACTTC

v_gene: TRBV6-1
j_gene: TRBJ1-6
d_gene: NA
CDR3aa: CASSDAGWNSPLHF
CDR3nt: TGTGCCAGCAGTGACGCGGGGTGGAATTCACCCCTCCACTTT

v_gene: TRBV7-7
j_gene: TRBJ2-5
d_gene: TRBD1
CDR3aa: CASSRRDRGLMGETQYF
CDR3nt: TGTGCTAGCAGTCGCCGGGACAGGGGGCTAATGGGAGAGACCCAGTACTTC

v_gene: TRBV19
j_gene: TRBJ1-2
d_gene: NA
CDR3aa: CASSIDRVVRGYGYTF
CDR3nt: TGTGCCAGTAGTATAGATCGGGTCGTTCGTGGATATGGCTACACCTTC

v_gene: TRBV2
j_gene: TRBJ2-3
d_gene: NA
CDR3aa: CASTGAGGTDTQYF
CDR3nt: TGTGCCAGCACAGGGGCAGGGGGCACAGATACGCAGTATTTT

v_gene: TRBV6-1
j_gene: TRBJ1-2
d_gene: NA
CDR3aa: CASSEGAGRNYGYTF
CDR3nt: TGTGCCAGCAGTGAAGGGGCAGGGCGTAACTATGGCTACACCTTC